This passage covers 26 T cell receptor beta chains from one sample sequenced in a study of T-cell reconstitution after alpha-beta-depleted transplantation in children. Unique molecular identifiers were incorporated during preparation of the TCRbeta library. TCRdb used MiXCR to reprocess the PCR reads, holding one entry per CDR3 protein. This repertoire shows fewer than 120,000 distinct CDR3 sequences, under 13% found once; its top ten account for about 8.8%. The sequencing here drew on PBMCs from the stem cell graft donor, taken from the stem cell graft. Every receptor here comes from a human donor who donated a stem cell graft to a child with acute lymphoblastic leukemia.

This clonotype was seen at least ten times. This chain joins TRBV5-1 and TRBJ2-2, with TRBD1 identical over 8 bases. The CDR3 is made up of 15 amino acids. V dropped 0 bases and J dropped 4; count of bases not matched to a gene: 2. CDR1 is SGHRS, CDR2 YFSETQ, per germline. Here the CDR3 reads CASSLAQGGTGELFF. The CDR3 DNA follows: TGCGCCAGCAGCTTGGCACAGGGGGGCACCGGGGAGCTGTTTTTT.

The rearrangement links TRBV18 to TRBJ2-7; possible D gene TRBD2, 5 bases. The CDR3 is 13 amino acids. The germline V gene encodes CDR1 KGHSH and CDR2 LQKENI. Trimming shortened V by 0 bases and J by 4 bases, and 7 bases separated the two germline ends. CDR3 nucleotides: TGTGCCAGCTCACCACCCGAGGGTTACGAGCAGTACTTC. Translated: CASSPPEGYEQYF.

This clonotype was counted at least ten times. V and J are TRBV12-3 or TRBV12-4 and TRBJ2-3; D is ambiguous. The V and J ends lost 4 bases and 5 bases respectively, with 7 bases between them. The CDR3 is 12 amino acids. Here the CDR3 DNA reads TGTGCCAGCAGTTGGTTAGTAGATACGCAGTATTTT. Encoded protein: CASSWLVDTQYF.

This clonotype was seen repeatedly, ten times or more. The chain links TRBV7-2 to TRBJ2-7, with 8 bases identical to TRBD1. This CDR3 is 15 amino acids long. The J segment lost 5 bases and the V segment lost 5 bases, leaving 11 bases of the junction unmatched. The germline V gene encodes CDR1 SGHTA and CDR2 FQGNSA. CDR3 sequence reads: CASSIRDRRRDEQYF. The CDR3, as DNA: TGTGCCAGCAGCATCCGGGACAGGCGTCGCGACGAGCAGTACTTC. Full variable domain (remainder filled in from reference TRBV7-2 and TRBJ2-7): GAGVSQSPSNKVTEKGKDVELRCDPISGHTALYWYRQSLGQGLEFLIYFQGNSAPDKSGLPSDRFSAERTGGSVSTLTIQRTQQEDSAVYLCASSIRDRRRDEQYFGPGTRLTVT.

This clonotype was seen ten or more times. V is TRBV7-9 and J is TRBJ1-6; D remains unclear. The V gene lost 5 bases and the J gene lost 13 bases, with 18 bases spanning the gap. The CDR3 sequence is 14 residues long. In germline, CDR1 is SEHNR, CDR2 FQNEAQ (reference sequence). The CDR3 coding sequence is TGTGCCAGCAGCCGAGGACCGCTTGGGGATCCCCTCCACTTT. Translation: CASSRGPLGDPLHF.

This clonotype was recorded many times. V and J are TRBV20-1 and TRBJ2-7, with a weak D call TRBD2 (5 bases). Germline CDR1 DFQATT, CDR2 SNEGSKA (reference sequence). CDR3 length: 14 amino acids. V lost 3 bases, J lost 2 bases, and 14 bases lay in between. In DNA form, the CDR3 reads TGCAGTGCTAGGAGGGTAGTCCACCCCTACGAGCAGTACTTC. It codes for CSARRVVHPYEQYF.

This clonotype was counted ten times or more. DNA for the CDR3: TGTGCCACTTCGCCTTTCGGACAGGGGACTAGAGTTGGGGATGGTGAGCAGTTCTTC. Translating it yields CATSPFGQGTRVGDGEQFF. The chain is built from TRBV24-1 and TRBJ2-1; maybe TRBD1 (9 bases). The CDR3 has 19 residues. CDR1 and CDR2 (germline): KGHDR, SFDVKD. The V gene lost 10 bases and the J gene lost 9 bases, with 36 bases spanning the gap.

This clonotype came up many times. The chain carries TRBV29-1 and TRBJ2-5; 13 bases are a match to TRBD2. There are 16 residues in the CDR3. Germline V CDR1 and CDR2: SQVTM, ANQGSEA. Trimming at V came to 5 bases and at J to 3 bases, leaving 9 bases not matched to a gene. Written as DNA, the CDR3 is TGCAGCGTTCTTGAAGGTGGACTAGCGGGAGAAGAGACCCAGTACTTC. It codes for CSVLEGGLAGEETQYF.

Notes on this clonotype: A much larger clone lies one base from this, so it may be a read error. The chain is built from TRBV20-1 and TRBJ2-7; D is perhaps TRBD1 or TRBD2 (5 bases each). V was shortened by 0 bases and J by 3 bases, with 15 bases between the two germline ends. Per germline, CDR1 DFQATT and CDR2 SNEGSKA (reference sequence). This CDR3 is 15 amino acids long. The CDR3 protein is CSARDDRGSYYEQYF. CDR3 DNA sequence: TGCAGTGCTAGAGATGATCGGGGCAGTTACTACGAGCAGTACTTC.

The sample holds many counts of this clonotype. V is TRBV18 and J is TRBJ1-5; 10 positions agree with TRBD1. CDR1 and CDR2 from the germline V gene are KGHSH and LQKENI. With 4 bases clipped from V and 2 bases from J, the junction kept 14 bases outside the gene matches. This CDR3 comprises 19 residues. CDR3 protein: CASSQKPKTGTGGNQPQHF. CDR3 sequence (DNA): TGTGCCAGCTCACAGAAACCAAAGACCGGGACAGGGGGCAATCAGCCCCAGCATTTT.

This clonotype was observed at least ten times. The chain couples TRBV6-5 to TRBJ2-5; TRBD1 agrees at 10 bases. This CDR3 comprises 15 residues. V lost 0 bases to trimming and J lost 4 bases; unmatched junction nucleotides: 2. Germline-derived CDR1 and CDR2 are MNHEY and SVGAGI. CDR3 in DNA: TGTGCCAGCAGTTACTCCGGGACAGGGGTAGAGACCCAGTACTTC. Its protein is CASSYSGTGVETQYF.

This clonotype was seen at least ten times. The chain recombines TRBV5-1 with TRBJ2-1; 7 bases align to TRBD2. V trimming: 4 bases; J trimming: 2 bases; junction bases outside the gene matches: 9. The germline V gene has CDR1 SGHRS and CDR2 YFSETQ. The CDR3 runs 16 residues. The CDR3 is CASSGGGRRAYNEQFF. The DNA for the CDR3 is TGCGCCAGCAGCGGGGGAGGGAGACGGGCCTACAATGAGCAGTTCTTC.

This clonotype was picked up many times. V and J are TRBV4-3 and TRBJ2-3; 9 bases agree with TRBD1. V was pared by 1 base and J by 5 bases, with 1 base of the junction left unmatched. Germline V gives CDR1 LGHNA, CDR2 YSLEER. This CDR3 is built from 14 residues. The DNA of the CDR3 is TGCGCCAGCAGCCAAGGACAGGGGGAAGATACGCAGTATTTT. Its translation is CASSQGQGEDTQYF.

This clonotype was detected ten times or more. The V gene is TRBV27, the J gene TRBJ2-1, with no clear D. Trimming left V 8 bases short and J 9 bases short, with 14 bases between. The CDR3 totals 12 residues. Looked up from germline, CDR1 is MNHEY and CDR2 is SMNVEV (reference sequence). The CDR3 nucleotides are TGTGCCAGCGGGCCCTGGAGACTTGAGCAGTTCTTC. It codes for CASGPWRLEQFF.

This clonotype was observed at least ten times. J is TRBJ2-7 and V is TRBV7-9; no firm D call. The CDR3 has 13 amino acids. Germline-derived CDR1 and CDR2 are SEHNR and FQNEAQ (reference sequence). Between the trimmed V and J ends, which lost 2 bases and 2 bases, there was a span of 7 bases. CDR3 sequence reads: CASSLIGPYEQYF. CDR3 DNA sequence: TGTGCCAGCAGCTTAATTGGACCCTACGAGCAGTACTTC.

In this sample, this clonotype turned up many times. The J gene is TRBJ1-2, the V gene TRBV7-2; 8 bases line up with TRBD1. Germline loops: CDR1 SGHTA, CDR2 FQGNSA. The CDR3 is 15 amino acids. V was clipped by 2 bases and J by 0 bases; unmatched bases: 2. CDR3 sequence (DNA): TGTGCCAGCAGCTTATCAGGGGGCACTAACTATGGCTACACCTTC. Protein sequence: CASSLSGGTNYGYTF.

The sample holds many counts of this clonotype. V gene TRBV5-1 combines with J gene TRBJ2-7; 9 nucleotides line up with TRBD1. Trimming removed 3 bases from V and 7 bases from J; junction bases left unmatched: 5. CDR1 and CDR2 (germline): SGHRS, YFSETQ. The CDR3 has 13 residues. The CDR3 protein is CASSSGTGWEQYF. For the CDR3, the DNA is TGCGCCAGCAGCTCCGGGACAGGGTGGGAGCAGTACTTC. The whole variable domain, remainder taken from reference TRBV5-1 and TRBJ2-7, is KAGVTQTPRYLIKTRGQQVTLSCSPISGHRSVSWYQQTPGQGLQFLFEYFSETQRNKGNFPGRFSGRQFSNSRSEMNVSTLELGDSALYLCASSSGTGWEQYFGPGTRLTVT.

The J gene is TRBJ2-1, the V gene TRBV29-1; D is unresolved. The germline CDR1 and CDR2 sequences are SQVTM and ANQGSEA. Trimming removed 4 bases from V and 2 bases from J, with 12 bases in between. The CDR3 is 14 residues long. CDR3 loop: CSVGDAFPYNEQFF. The CDR3 DNA is TGCAGCGTTGGTGACGCCTTCCCCTACAATGAGCAGTTCTTC.

This clonotype appeared many times. This chain uses TRBV18 with TRBJ1-2; D remains unclear. Per germline, CDR1 KGHSH and CDR2 LQKENI. V dropped 0 bases and J dropped 8 bases, with 10 bases sitting between them. The CDR3 is 13 amino acids. CDR3 amino acids: CASSPPLLGGYTF. The CDR3 coding sequence is TGTGCCAGCTCACCACCGCTCCTGGGAGGCTACACCTTC.

This clonotype was seen ten or more times. The CDR3 sequence is CASSPGTGGKNIQYF. The CDR3 region has the DNA TGTGCCAGCAGTCCGGGGACAGGGGGCAAAAACATTCAGTACTTC. V gene TRBV27 combines with J gene TRBJ2-4; 11 bases fit TRBD1. This CDR3 region has 15 residues. CDR1 MNHEY and CDR2 SMNVEV come from the germline V gene (reference sequence). V lost 5 bases to trimming and J lost 3 bases; unmatched junction nucleotides: 3.

This clonotype showed up just a few times. It may be a read error: a sequence one base away is much more abundant. V is TRBV6-5 and J is TRBJ2-6; the match to TRBD1 covers 10 bases. The CDR3 covers 16 residues. Germline values: CDR1 MNHEY, CDR2 SVGAGI. The CDR3 DNA reads TGTGCCAGCAGGCGACAGGGGGCCGCCGGGGCCAACGGCCTGACTTTC. Its translation: CASRRQGAAGANGLTF.

There are many counts of this clonotype. The chain is built from TRBV6-2 or TRBV6-3 and TRBJ1-5; the D gene is possibly TRBD1 (6 bases). CDR3 length: 15 residues. Trimming removed 6 bases from V and 2 bases from J, with 14 bases in between. Per germline, CDR1 MNHEY and CDR2 SVGEGT. The CDR3 region has the DNA TGTGCCAGCAGCCCACAGGGAATGGGCAATCAGCCCCAGCATTTT. It is translated as CASSPQGMGNQPQHF.

This clonotype was observed at least ten times. This chain connects TRBV5-6 to TRBJ2-1; D not resolved. The germline gives CDR1 SGHDT, CDR2 YYEEEE. Trimming removed 5 bases at V and 4 bases at J, with 16 bases between. This CDR3 has 15 amino acids. CDR3 DNA: TGTGCCAGCAGGTCACCAGGCTTCTCTTACAATGAGCAGTTCTTC. It translates to CASRSPGFSYNEQFF.

This clonotype has a count of ten or more. The chain joins TRBV7-2 to TRBJ2-3; D remains unclear. The CDR3 is 15 residues long. The V gene lost 1 base and the J gene lost 6 bases, with 14 bases spanning the gap. Looked up from germline, CDR1 is SGHTA and CDR2 is FQGNSA. CDR3 nucleotides: TGTGCCAGCAGCTTAGTGGGCCCTATGGATGATACGCAGTATTTT. Its protein is CASSLVGPMDDTQYF.

This clonotype was seen repeatedly, ten times or more. The chain has TRBV20-1 and TRBJ1-3, with 7 bases identical to TRBD1. The CDR3 extends over 14 amino acids. J gave up 7 bases and V 6 bases, and 12 bases lay outside the gene matches. Germline CDR1 DFQATT, CDR2 SNEGSKA (reference sequence). CDR3 in amino acids: CSASSYRGMNTIYF. DNA for the CDR3: TGCAGTGCCAGCAGTTACAGGGGTATGAACACCATATATTTT.

In its sample, this clonotype was seen many times. The chain is built from TRBV11-2 and TRBJ2-1, with D perhaps TRBD1 (6 bases). Germline CDR1 reads SGHAT; CDR2 reads FQNNGV. V was shortened by 4 bases and J by 2 bases, with 15 bases between the two germline ends. The CDR3 runs to 16 residues. The DNA for the CDR3 is TGTGCCAGCAGCTCCCACTCCGGGACAACCTACAATGAGCAGTTCTTC. Protein product: CASSSHSGTTYNEQFF. The full variable domain, in which reference TRBV11-2 and TRBJ2-1 provide the parts outside the CDR3, is EAGVAQSPRYKIIEKRQSVAFWCNPISGHATLYWYQQILGQGPKLLIQFQNNGVVDDSQLPKDRFSAERLKGVDSTLKIQPAKLEDSAVYLCASSSHSGTTYNEQFFGPGTRLTVL.